The rows below give T cell receptor beta chains drawn from one sample of a study of glioma-infiltrating T cells. TCRdb redid the calling of the multiplex PCR reads with MiXCR, one entry per CDR3 protein. The sample lists a few hundred thousand distinct CDR3 sequences, 41% seen once, with around 12% in the top ten. Sequenced input: glioma tissue, nonneoplastic brain tissue, or PBMCs (not recorded which). The receptors originated from a human donor with low-grade glioma or glioblastoma, undergoing nonglioma brain surgery, or in good health (not recorded which). Each CDR3 is given with its conserved first and last residue. A D gene is named only where the DNA matches it firmly. Size tells how often a clone was seen (once, few, many) or the class of an expanded clone, and some rows leave it out.

d_call clone_size j_call cdr3_length v_call cdr3_aa cdr3_nt
. . TRBJ2-3 15 TRBV19 CASSIESGGTDTQYF TGTGCCAGTAGTATTGAGTCAGGAGGTACAGATACGCAGTATTTT
. . TRBJ2-2 13 TRBV5-1 CASSLDGTGELFF TGCGCCAGCAGCTTGGACGGCACCGGGGAGCTGTTTTTT
TRBD2 many TRBJ2-5 15 TRBV28 CASSSPQTSGETQYF TGTGCCAGCAGTTCCCCCCAGACTAGCGGAGAGACCCAGTACTTC
TRBD2 . TRBJ2-3 18 TRBV11-1 CASSFGLARGGSTDTQYF TGTGCCAGCAGCTTTGGACTAGCGAGAGGGGGTAGCACAGATACGCAGTATTTT
TRBD2 few TRBJ2-1 16 TRBV20-1 CSATGTSEASYNEQFF TGCAGTGCTACCGGGACTAGCGAGGCCTCCTACAATGAGCAGTTCTTC
. few TRBJ2-2 16 TRBV6-1 CASSSEKLGVTGELFF TGTGCCAGCAGTTCCGAGAAGTTGGGGGTCACCGGGGAGCTGTTTTTT
. . TRBJ2-7 14 TRBV20-1 CSARLGYLSYEQYF TGCAGTGCTAGACTAGGGTACCTATCCTACGAGCAGTACTTC
. many TRBJ1-1 11 TRBV7-2 CASSLVREAFF TGTGCCAGCAGCTTAGTGCGGGAAGCTTTCTTT
. many TRBJ1-5 15 TRBV24-1 CATSDPRTGNQPQHF TGTGCCACCAGTGACCCTCGGACGGGCAATCAGCCCCAGCATTTT
TRBD1 . TRBJ1-5 18 TRBV7-2 CASSLGTFGTGGDQPQHF TGTGCCAGCAGCTTAGGGACCTTCGGGACAGGGGGAGATCAGCCCCAGCATTTT
. . TRBJ2-2 15 TRBV27 CASTGFQVGTGELFF TGTGCCAGCACCGGGTTTCAGGTGGGAACCGGGGAGCTGTTTTTT
. . TRBJ2-7 14 TRBV7-2 CASSRDRSPYEQYF TGTGCCAGCAGCCGAGACAGATCGCCCTACGAGCAGTACTTC
. few TRBJ2-1 13 TRBV7-2 CASSFDSPGEQFF TGTGCCAGCAGCTTTGACTCACCGGGAGAGCAGTTCTTC
. few TRBJ2-3 14 TRBV4-2 CASSLRDHTDTQYF TGTGCCAGCAGCCTACGGGACCACACAGATACGCAGTATTTT
. . TRBJ2-5 13 TRBV2 CASSVGHTETQYF TGTGCCAGCAGTGTAGGACACACAGAGACCCAGTACTTC
TRBD2 few TRBJ2-1 14 TRBV20-1 CSVTTSAAYNEQFF TGCAGTGTTACGACTAGCGCAGCCTACAATGAGCAGTTCTTC
. . TRBJ2-1 12 TRBV6-2/TRBV6-3 CASGRDANEQSF TGTGCCAGCGGACGGGACGCCAATGAGCAGTCCTTC
TRBD1 . TRBJ1-2 14 TRBV28 CASSPGQGKRGYTF TGTGCCAGCAGCCCCGGACAGGGGAAAAGGGGCTACACCTTC
TRBD1 many TRBJ1-6 13 TRBV20-1 CSATDRFNSPLHF TGCAGTGCTACGGACAGGTTCAATTCACCCCTCCACTTT
. few TRBJ2-7 13 TRBV4-3 CASSQESGYEQYF TGCGCCAGCAGCCAAGAATCCGGTTACGAGCAGTACTTC
. . TRBJ2-7 14 TRBV10-2 CASSKAGGGYEQYF TGTGCCAGCAGTAAAGCAGGGGGAGGATACGAGCAGTACTTC
TRBD1 many TRBJ1-5 16 TRBV27 CASSFGTGLSNQPQHF TGTGCCAGCAGTTTTGGGACAGGGCTTAGCAATCAGCCCCAGCATTTT
. . TRBJ2-2 16 TRBV24-1 CATSDPRTGASGELFF TGTGCCACCAGTGACCCCCGGACGGGGGCCTCCGGGGAGCTGTTTTTT
. few TRBJ1-5 15 TRBV7-6 CASSGRGGGGQPQHF TGTGCCAGCAGCGGACGCGGGGGAGGCGGGCAGCCCCAGCATTTT
. few TRBJ2-7 13 TRBV6-5 CASSYSLADEQYF TGTGCCAGCAGTTACTCGTTGGCGGACGAGCAATACTTC
. . TRBJ2-1 15 TRBV7-2 CASSRGRGTYNEQFF TGTGCCAGCAGCCGGGGTAGGGGTACTTACAATGAGCAGTTCTTC
TRBD2 . TRBJ2-3 17 TRBV5-1 CASSHGGLAGGTDTQYF TGCGCCAGCAGCCATGGCGGACTAGCGGGAGGGACAGATACGCAGTATTTT
. few TRBJ1-1 12 TRBV2 CASRRTRGEAFF TGTGCCAGCAGACGTACTAGGGGTGAAGCTTTCTTT
TRBD2 . TRBJ2-5 14 TRBV12-3/TRBV12-4 CASSSTSGRETQYF TGTGCCAGCAGTTCGACTAGCGGGAGGGAGACCCAGTACTTC
. . TRBJ1-3 15 TRBV7-2 CASSRSPVHGSTIYF TGTGCCAGCAGCCGATCACCCGTACACGGAAGCACCATATATTTT